This is a list of T cell receptor beta chains from one sample in a study of cytomegalovirus exposure and HLA in healthy donors. Sequenced by immunoSEQ multiplex PCR; TCRdb stores in-frame clones only, minus some. Of roughly 200,000 clones listed, about 90% are singletons. The sample was PBMCs. The receptor source for this set is a young man in good health and CMV-seronegative. Both conserved end residues are part of each CDR3. A D gene is named only where the DNA matches it firmly. Clone size appears in some rows only: once, few, many, or a class for an expanded clone.

J gene | clone size | D gene | V gene | CDR3 DNA | CDR3 protein
TRBJ2-7 | NA | TRBD2 | TRBV27 | TGTGCCAGCACTCCGGGGGGGAGGGAGTACTACGAGCAGTACTTC | CASTPGGREYYEQYF
TRBJ1-2 | NA | NA | TRBV7-9 | TGTGCCAGCAGCTTTCCCGAGGGGGGGATCTACACCTTC | CASSFPEGGIYTF
TRBJ1-1 | NA | TRBD1 | TRBV7-9 | TGTGCCAGCAGCCTCCGTTTAATGTTATCGGCAGGGGGGCAGGCTGAAGCTTTCTTT | CASSLRLMLSAGGQAEAFF
TRBJ1-1 | NA | NA | TRBV28 | TGTGCCAGCAGTTTCAGGACAGAGAACACTGAAGCTTTCTTT | CASSFRTENTEAFF
TRBJ2-7 | NA | TRBD2 | TRBV7-9 | TGTTCCAGCAGCCCACCTAGGGTTAGCGGGAGAAACGAGCAGTACTTC | CSSSPPRVSGRNEQYF
TRBJ1-2 | NA | NA | TRBV7-9 | TGTGCCAGCAGCTTAGTCAGGGCCGGCGATGGCTACACCTTC | CASSLVRAGDGYTF
TRBJ2-7 | NA | TRBD2 | TRBV28 | TGTGCCAGTGCGTGGGGCGGGGGGCCTTCCTACGAGCAGTACTTC | CASAWGGGPSYEQYF
TRBJ2-1 | NA | TRBD1 | TRBV28 | TGTGCCAGCTTTCGACCGGGACAGTACAATGAGCAGTTCTTC | CASFRPGQYNEQFF
TRBJ1-4 | NA | TRBD1 | TRBV2 | TGTGCCAGCAGCAGACAGGGGGGGACTAATGAAAAACTGTTTTTT | CASSRQGGTNEKLFF
TRBJ2-1 | NA | NA | TRBV7-9 | TGTGCCAGCAGCCCACGGCGGGCGGGGCAGTTCTTC | CASSPRRAGQFF
TRBJ1-1 | NA | TRBD1 | TRBV9 | TGTGCCAGCAGCCCAGGGACAGTGGGCACTGAAGCTTTCTTT | CASSPGTVGTEAFF
TRBJ2-7 | NA | TRBD1 | TRBV7-9 | TGTGCCAGCAGCTCAGACAGGGATAGCCACGAGCAGTACTTC | CASSSDRDSHEQYF
TRBJ2-1 | NA | TRBD2 | TRBV7-2 | TGTGCCAGCAGTCCTAGCGGGACGTACAATGAGCAGTTCTTC | CASSPSGTYNEQFF
TRBJ2-7 | NA | NA | TRBV2 | TGTGCCAGCAGTGAAGCGCTTCTGAGCACCCGGGGTTCCTACGAGCAGTACTTC | CASSEALLSTRGSYEQYF
TRBJ2-6 | NA | TRBD2 | TRBV5-1 | TGCGCCAGCACTGGGGGGGGAGGGGCTGGGGCCAACGTCCTGACTTTC | CASTGGGGAGANVLTF
TRBJ2-5 | few | TRBD1 | TRBV30 | TGTGCCTGGAGGTCCCGACAGGGTAGCTTGGAGACCCAGTACTTC | CAWRSRQGSLETQYF
TRBJ2-7 | NA | TRBD1 | TRBV10-1 | TGCGCCAGCAGTGATTCCGGGACAGGGTTTTTCGGTCCTACTTACGAGCAGTACTTC | CASSDSGTGFFGPTYEQYF
TRBJ1-3 | NA | NA | TRBV4-2 | TGTGCCAGCAGCCAAGCTACCCAGACAGGCTACTCTGGAAACACCATATATTTT | CASSQATQTGYSGNTIYF
TRBJ1-6 | NA | NA | TRBV25-1 | TGTGCCAGCAGTGATGGGAGGGCCAGGTCACCCCTCCACTTT | CASSDGRARSPLHF
TRBJ2-7 | few | TRBD1 | TRBV27 | TGTGCCAGCAGTTTCGGGACAGGGCCCTACGAGCAGTACTTC | CASSFGTGPYEQYF
TRBJ2-3 | NA | TRBD2 | TRBV27 | TGTGCCAGCTCCGGTGGGGGGGAATTCCCAGATACGCAGTATTTT | CASSGGGEFPDTQYF
TRBJ1-2 | NA | NA | TRBV4-1 | TGCGCCAGCAGCCAAGTTTTAAGGGGTCGGCTTTATGGCTACACCTTC | CASSQVLRGRLYGYTF
TRBJ2-1 | NA | TRBD2 | TRBV6-4 | TGTGCCAGCAGTGGGACTAGTTACAATGAGCAGTTCTTC | CASSGTSYNEQFF
TRBJ2-1 | NA | TRBD1 | TRBV2 | TGTGCCAGCAGCGCCTGGGACAGGGGTATCTACAATGAGCAGTTCTTC | CASSAWDRGIYNEQFF
TRBJ2-1 | NA | TRBD2 | TRBV27 | TGTGCCAGCATTAGCGGGGGGGCCTACAATGAGCAGTTCTTC | CASISGGAYNEQFF
TRBJ1-4 | once | NA | TRBV13 | TGTGCCAGCAGCTTGGGGGGAACTAATGAAAAACTGTTTTTT | CASSLGGTNEKLFF
TRBJ1-6 | once | TRBD1 | TRBV10-3 | TGTGCCATCAGTGGGACCTGGACAGGGGAGGTTTCACCCCTCCACTTT | CAISGTWTGEVSPLHF
TRBJ2-3 | NA | TRBD2 | TRBV7-8 | TGTGCCAGCAGCTTCGCGGGAGGCACAGATACGCAGTATTTT | CASSFAGGTDTQYF
TRBJ1-2 | NA | TRBD1 | TRBV7-7 | TGTGCTAGCAGCTTAGCTCAAATTACAGGGGGGTATGGCTACACCTTC | CASSLAQITGGYGYTF
TRBJ1-2 | NA | NA | TRBV9 | TGTGTCAGCAGTCAGGGCTATGGCTACACCTTC | CVSSQGYGYTF
TRBJ1-2 | NA | NA | TRBV6-1 | TGTGCCAGCAGTGAAAATTTAATGGGAGATGGCTACACTTTC | CASSENLMGDGYTF
TRBJ1-1 | NA | NA | TRBV18 | TGTGCCAGCTCCCCGACGGGTGGATTGGAAGCTTTCTTT | CASSPTGGLEAFF
TRBJ2-2 | NA | NA | TRBV5-1 | TGCGCCAGCAGCTCACCGAGGGGGTCGGGGATCAAGTCCGGGGAGCTGTTTTTT | CASSSPRGSGIKSGELFF
TRBJ1-2 | NA | TRBD1 | TRBV6-5 | TGTGCCAGCAGTCGGACCGGGACAGGGGGCTTTGGCTACACCTTC | CASSRTGTGGFGYTF
TRBJ1-2 | NA | NA | TRBV6-6 | TGTGCCCCCAGGGTCCCGACCGGCTATGGCTACACCTTC | CAPRVPTGYGYTF
TRBJ1-5 | NA | TRBD1 | TRBV10-3 | TGTGCCATCAGCGGGGACAGCCAGCCCCAGCATTTT | CAISGDSQPQHF
TRBJ2-4 | NA | NA | TRBV18 | TGTGCCAGCTCACCTCCGGTCACGGACAGCTTCAAAAACATTCAGTACTTC | CASSPPVTDSFKNIQYF
TRBJ2-5 | NA | TRBD2 | TRBV19 | TGTGCCAGTAGTATCGAGGCCCCGAGCGGGGGGGCGTGGGAGACCCAGTACTTC | CASSIEAPSGGAWETQYF
TRBJ2-1 | NA | TRBD2 | TRBV5-1 | TGCGCCAGCAGCTTTACGGCCCCGCCATCTAGCGGGGCATATGAGCAGTTCTTC | CASSFTAPPSSGAYEQFF
TRBJ2-5 | NA | TRBD2 | TRBV5-1 | TGCGCCAGCAGCTTAGGAGCGGGGGTTATCCCCAAAGAGACCCAGTACTTC | CASSLGAGVIPKETQYF
TRBJ1-5 | NA | TRBD1 | TRBV5-6 | TGTGCCAGCAGGCGGGGGGTTTTAGGGGGCGAAAATCAGCCCCAGCATTTT | CASRRGVLGGENQPQHF
TRBJ2-1 | NA | TRBD1 | TRBV7-9 | TGTGCCAGCAGCAGACAGGGGGCAGTGGACAATGAGCAGTTCTTC | CASSRQGAVDNEQFF
TRBJ2-2 | once | NA | TRBV6-5 | TGTGGCGCGCGGTCCTCGAACACCGGGGAACTGTTTTTT | CGARSSNTGELFF
TRBJ2-3 | NA | NA | TRBV15 | TGTGCCACCAGCAGAGATGACGGGGCGGGACGCACAGATACGCAGTATTTT | CATSRDDGAGRTDTQYF
TRBJ1-1 | NA | NA | TRBV11-3 | TGTGCCAGCAGCTTAGCCTCGGGAGCCTCTAACACTGAAGCTTTCTTT | CASSLASGASNTEAFF
TRBJ2-3 | NA | NA | TRBV27 | TGTGCCAGCAGTCCTCGGGGCAGGGGAACAGATACGCAGTATTTT | CASSPRGRGTDTQYF
TRBJ2-5 | NA | TRBD2 | TRBV11-3 | TGTGCCAGCAGCACAGGGACTAGCGGAGAGACCCAGTACTTC | CASSTGTSGETQYF
TRBJ1-2 | NA | TRBD1 | TRBV11-1 | TGTGCCAGCAGCCCGAACTGGCGGACAGGGGTAGATGGCTACACCTTC | CASSPNWRTGVDGYTF
TRBJ1-2 | NA | NA | TRBV25-1 | TGTGCCAGCAGTGAATATACCAGGCGAGGGAGTGGCTACACCTTC | CASSEYTRRGSGYTF
TRBJ2-1 | NA | NA | TRBV19 | TGTGCCAGTAGTCCCCTGATATCCGACTTTAACAATGAGCAGTTCTTC | CASSPLISDFNNEQFF
TRBJ2-7 | NA | NA | TRBV4-2 | TGTGCCAGCAGCCAAGGACTAGTCCTCTCCTACGAGCAGTACTTC | CASSQGLVLSYEQYF
TRBJ2-7 | once | NA | TRBV5-6 | TGTGCCAGCAGCTTGACAGTTACCTACGAGCAGTACTTC | CASSLTVTYEQYF
TRBJ1-2 | NA | TRBD1 | TRBV14 | TGTGCCAGCAGCGCCATAGGACAGGGGCGGATCTATGGCTACACCTTC | CASSAIGQGRIYGYTF
TRBJ2-7 | NA | NA | TRBV7-2 | TGTGCCAGCAGCCAAGACAGCTACTTAATCGCCGGGCAGTACTTC | CASSQDSYLIAGQYF
TRBJ2-1 | NA | TRBD2 | TRBV29-1 | TGCAGCGTTGTTCCCACTACTAGCGTGGAGTTCTTC | CSVVPTTSVEFF